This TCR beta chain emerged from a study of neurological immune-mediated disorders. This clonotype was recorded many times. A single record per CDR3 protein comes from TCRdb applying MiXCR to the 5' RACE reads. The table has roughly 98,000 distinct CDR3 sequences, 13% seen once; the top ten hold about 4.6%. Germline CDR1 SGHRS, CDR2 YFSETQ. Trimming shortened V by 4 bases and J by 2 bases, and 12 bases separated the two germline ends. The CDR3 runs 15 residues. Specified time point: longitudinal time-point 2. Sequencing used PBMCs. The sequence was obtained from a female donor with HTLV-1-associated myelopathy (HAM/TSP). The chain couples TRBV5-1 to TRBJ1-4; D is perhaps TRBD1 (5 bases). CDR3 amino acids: CASSASGHTNEKLFF. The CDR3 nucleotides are TGCGCCAGCAGCGCGTCCGGACACACTAATGAAAAACTGTTTTTT.